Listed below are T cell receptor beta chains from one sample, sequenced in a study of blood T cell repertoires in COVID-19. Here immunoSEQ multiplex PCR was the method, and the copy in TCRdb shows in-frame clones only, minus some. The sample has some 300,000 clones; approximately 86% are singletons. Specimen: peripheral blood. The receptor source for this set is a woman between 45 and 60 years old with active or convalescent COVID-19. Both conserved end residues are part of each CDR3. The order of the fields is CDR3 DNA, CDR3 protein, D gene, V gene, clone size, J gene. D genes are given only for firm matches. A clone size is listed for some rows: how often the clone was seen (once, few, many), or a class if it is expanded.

CDR3nt: TGTGCCTGGAGTGTACCGGGTAACCGACTTATGTGGAGCAATCAGCCCCAGCATTTT
CDR3aa: CAWSVPGNRLMWSNQPQHF
d_gene: -
v_gene: TRBV30
abundance: -
j_gene: TRBJ1-5

CDR3nt: TGTGCCAGCAGTCAAGGACAGGGGGCCTCTTTCTATGGCTACACCTTC
CDR3aa: CASSQGQGASFYGYTF
d_gene: TRBD1
v_gene: TRBV27
abundance: few
j_gene: TRBJ1-2

CDR3nt: TGTGCCAGCAGCTTGGAAAGCGGGAGTCCCTACAATGAGCAGTTCTTC
CDR3aa: CASSLESGSPYNEQFF
d_gene: TRBD2
v_gene: TRBV5-6
abundance: once
j_gene: TRBJ2-1

CDR3nt: TGTGCCACCAGCGGATTGAGGGGGGGCAATGAGCAGTTCTTC
CDR3aa: CATSGLRGGNEQFF
d_gene: -
v_gene: TRBV15
abundance: -
j_gene: TRBJ2-1

CDR3nt: TGTGCCAGCAGCCTGAGCATGGGACTAGGGGACAATGAGCAGTTCTTC
CDR3aa: CASSLSMGLGDNEQFF
d_gene: TRBD2
v_gene: TRBV3-1/TRBV3-2
abundance: once
j_gene: TRBJ2-1

CDR3nt: TGTGCCAGTAGTATAGACGCAGGGAGGGATCAGCCCCAGCATTTT
CDR3aa: CASSIDAGRDQPQHF
d_gene: -
v_gene: TRBV19
abundance: -
j_gene: TRBJ1-5

CDR3nt: TGTGCCAGCAGTAGGAGGACTAATTCACCCCTCCACTTT
CDR3aa: CASSRRTNSPLHF
d_gene: -
v_gene: TRBV2
abundance: -
j_gene: TRBJ1-6

CDR3nt: TGTGCCACCAGCACCGAGGCAGGGGGGAACACTGAAGCTTTCTTT
CDR3aa: CATSTEAGGNTEAFF
d_gene: TRBD1
v_gene: TRBV15
abundance: -
j_gene: TRBJ1-1

CDR3nt: TGCAGCGGTATAGCGGGAGGCTACGAGCAGTACTTC
CDR3aa: CSGIAGGYEQYF
d_gene: TRBD2
v_gene: TRBV29-1
abundance: -
j_gene: TRBJ2-7

CDR3nt: TGTGCCTTCTCGGCAAGTGGGCCCCGGGAGCTGTTTTTT
CDR3aa: CAFSASGPRELFF
d_gene: -
v_gene: TRBV30
abundance: -
j_gene: TRBJ2-2

CDR3nt: TGTGCCAGCGGGGGACTGGCTAGCGGGAGAGGGGAGACCCAGTACTTC
CDR3aa: CASGGLASGRGETQYF
d_gene: TRBD2
v_gene: TRBV11-2
abundance: -
j_gene: TRBJ2-5

CDR3nt: TGTGCCAGCAGCTTAGGGGCCGGTCACACCGGGGAGCTGTTTTTT
CDR3aa: CASSLGAGHTGELFF
d_gene: -
v_gene: TRBV7-6
abundance: -
j_gene: TRBJ2-2

CDR3nt: TGCGCCAGCAGCTTGTTGCCAGGGGTTATTGCGACTAATGAAAAACTGTTTTTT
CDR3aa: CASSLLPGVIATNEKLFF
d_gene: -
v_gene: TRBV5-1
abundance: -
j_gene: TRBJ1-4

CDR3nt: TGTGCCAGCAGCTTAGCGGGAGGTTCGGGATACGAGCAGTACTTC
CDR3aa: CASSLAGGSGYEQYF
d_gene: TRBD2
v_gene: TRBV5-6
abundance: -
j_gene: TRBJ2-7

CDR3nt: TGCGCCAGCAGCTTGGGGGGCCTAGCGGGAGGACTCGTTGATACGCAGTATTTT
CDR3aa: CASSLGGLAGGLVDTQYF
d_gene: TRBD2
v_gene: TRBV5-1
abundance: -
j_gene: TRBJ2-3

CDR3nt: TGTGCCAGTAGTATCCGGACTAGCGGGGCCTCGAACACCGGGGAGCTGTTTTTT
CDR3aa: CASSIRTSGASNTGELFF
d_gene: TRBD2
v_gene: TRBV19
abundance: -
j_gene: TRBJ2-2

CDR3nt: TGTGCCAGCAGTGAAGACAGACTAAATGAAAAACTGTTTTTT
CDR3aa: CASSEDRLNEKLFF
d_gene: -
v_gene: TRBV2
abundance: -
j_gene: TRBJ1-4

CDR3nt: TGTGCCAGCAGCCAAGTCAGCACCGGGGAGCTGTTTTTT
CDR3aa: CASSQVSTGELFF
d_gene: -
v_gene: TRBV14
abundance: -
j_gene: TRBJ2-2

CDR3nt: TGTGCCATCGAGAGGAAGGCCGGGACAGGGCACTCCTACGAGCAGTACTTC
CDR3aa: CAIERKAGTGHSYEQYF
d_gene: TRBD1
v_gene: TRBV2
abundance: -
j_gene: TRBJ2-7

CDR3nt: TGTGCCAGCAGTCCCGGGACTAGCGGTTCCGACGAGCAGTACTTC
CDR3aa: CASSPGTSGSDEQYF
d_gene: TRBD2
v_gene: TRBV28
abundance: few
j_gene: TRBJ2-7

CDR3nt: TGTGCCAGCAGTTTGAGACAGTATGGCTACACCTTC
CDR3aa: CASSLRQYGYTF
d_gene: -
v_gene: TRBV28
abundance: -
j_gene: TRBJ1-2

CDR3nt: TGTGCCAGCAGTTATTGGAGAGGGACACAAGAGACCCAGTACTTC
CDR3aa: CASSYWRGTQETQYF
d_gene: -
v_gene: TRBV6-5
abundance: -
j_gene: TRBJ2-5

CDR3nt: TGTGCCAGCAGTGATAGGACTCGGAGCTCTGGAAACACCATATATTTT
CDR3aa: CASSDRTRSSGNTIYF
d_gene: -
v_gene: TRBV6-1
abundance: -
j_gene: TRBJ1-3

CDR3nt: TGTGCCAGCAGCAGGGGTGGCACAGATACGCAGTATTTT
CDR3aa: CASSRGGTDTQYF
d_gene: -
v_gene: TRBV7-2
abundance: -
j_gene: TRBJ2-3

CDR3nt: TGTGCCAGCAGTTTATGGGTAGGGAGAGGCAATCAGCCCCAGCATTTT
CDR3aa: CASSLWVGRGNQPQHF
d_gene: -
v_gene: TRBV28
abundance: -
j_gene: TRBJ1-5

CDR3nt: TGCGCCAGCAGCTCTTCTTGGACTAGAGTGGCAGAGACCCAGTACTTC
CDR3aa: CASSSSWTRVAETQYF
d_gene: TRBD2
v_gene: TRBV10-2
abundance: -
j_gene: TRBJ2-5

CDR3nt: TGTGCCAGCAGTGAAGCGCAGGGCCGGAACACTGAAGCTTTCTTT
CDR3aa: CASSEAQGRNTEAFF
d_gene: -
v_gene: TRBV2
abundance: -
j_gene: TRBJ1-1

CDR3nt: TGTGCCAGCAGTCCTCTAGCGGGACGGGGGGAGCAGTACTTC
CDR3aa: CASSPLAGRGEQYF
d_gene: TRBD2
v_gene: TRBV27
abundance: -
j_gene: TRBJ2-7

CDR3nt: TGTGCCAGCAGTTTATGGACAGGGAGGAACACTGAAGCTTTCTTT
CDR3aa: CASSLWTGRNTEAFF
d_gene: TRBD1
v_gene: TRBV28
abundance: few
j_gene: TRBJ1-1

CDR3nt: TGTGCCATCAGACGCGGACTAGCGGGATCCGACTACGAGCAGTACTTC
CDR3aa: CAIRRGLAGSDYEQYF
d_gene: TRBD2
v_gene: TRBV10-3
abundance: -
j_gene: TRBJ2-7

CDR3nt: TGTGCCAGCAGCTCAGGGTACACAGATACGCAGTATTTT
CDR3aa: CASSSGYTDTQYF
d_gene: -
v_gene: TRBV11-2
abundance: -
j_gene: TRBJ2-3

CDR3nt: TGTGCCAGCACCCCCTCAGGACTAGGTCCCGGGGAGCTGTTTTTT
CDR3aa: CASTPSGLGPGELFF
d_gene: TRBD2
v_gene: TRBV6-5
abundance: -
j_gene: TRBJ2-2

CDR3nt: TGCGCCAGCAGCTCCTTTCTCGGCACAGATACGCAGTATTTT
CDR3aa: CASSSFLGTDTQYF
d_gene: -
v_gene: TRBV5-1
abundance: -
j_gene: TRBJ2-3

CDR3nt: TGTGCCACCAGCAGAGAAGACCGACTCAAGCAGTACTTC
CDR3aa: CATSREDRLKQYF
d_gene: -
v_gene: TRBV15
abundance: -
j_gene: TRBJ2-7

CDR3nt: TGTGCCAGCACCAGCGGGAACACCGGGGAGCTGTTTTTT
CDR3aa: CASTSGNTGELFF
d_gene: -
v_gene: TRBV7-9
abundance: -
j_gene: TRBJ2-2

CDR3nt: TGTGCCAGCAGCTTACGGTCCAGGGTGAAGGCTTTCTTT
CDR3aa: CASSLRSRVKAFF
d_gene: -
v_gene: TRBV7-2
abundance: -
j_gene: TRBJ1-1

CDR3nt: TGCGCCAGCATGCAGGGACAGGGCTTGGACACTGAAGCTTTCTTT
CDR3aa: CASMQGQGLDTEAFF
d_gene: TRBD1
v_gene: TRBV5-1
abundance: -
j_gene: TRBJ1-1

CDR3nt: TGCGCCAGCAGTCATTTAGACAGGGATAAGGGTGCAACTAATGAAAAACTGTTTTTT
CDR3aa: CASSHLDRDKGATNEKLFF
d_gene: TRBD1
v_gene: TRBV23-1
abundance: -
j_gene: TRBJ1-4

CDR3nt: TGCGCCAGCAGCTTGGTATCTCTGGGAGGCGAGACCCAGTACTTC
CDR3aa: CASSLVSLGGETQYF
d_gene: -
v_gene: TRBV5-1
abundance: few
j_gene: TRBJ2-5

CDR3nt: TGTGCCTGGAGTAGGGGGCTGGCGTGGAATGAGCAGTTCTTC
CDR3aa: CAWSRGLAWNEQFF
d_gene: TRBD1
v_gene: TRBV30
abundance: once
j_gene: TRBJ2-1

CDR3nt: TGTGCCACCCCCACAGGGTTACCCTCTGGAAACACCATATATTTT
CDR3aa: CATPTGLPSGNTIYF
d_gene: -
v_gene: TRBV15
abundance: -
j_gene: TRBJ1-3

CDR3nt: TGTGCCATCAGTGAACTGGACTATTCACCCCTCCACTTT
CDR3aa: CAISELDYSPLHF
d_gene: -
v_gene: TRBV10-3
abundance: -
j_gene: TRBJ1-6

CDR3nt: TGTGCCAGCAGCCGGGACAGGGGACCAGAGACCCAGTACTTC
CDR3aa: CASSRDRGPETQYF
d_gene: TRBD1
v_gene: TRBV2
abundance: -
j_gene: TRBJ2-5

CDR3nt: TGTGCCAGTAGTACCACCCGGGGGACAGGGGGTAATCAGCCCCAGCATTTT
CDR3aa: CASSTTRGTGGNQPQHF
d_gene: TRBD1
v_gene: TRBV19
abundance: -
j_gene: TRBJ1-5

CDR3nt: TGTGCCAGCAGCTTAGGACACAGGGTCTACTCTGGAAACACCATATATTTT
CDR3aa: CASSLGHRVYSGNTIYF
d_gene: -
v_gene: TRBV7-8
abundance: -
j_gene: TRBJ1-3

CDR3nt: TGTGCCAGCAGTGAAGCCCTCCGGGGGTCCCAGCATTTT
CDR3aa: CASSEALRGSQHF
d_gene: -
v_gene: TRBV6-1
abundance: -
j_gene: TRBJ1-5

CDR3nt: TGTGCCAGCACCTTAACAGGGGCCAACGTCCTGACTTTC
CDR3aa: CASTLTGANVLTF
d_gene: -
v_gene: TRBV12-3/TRBV12-4
abundance: -
j_gene: TRBJ2-6

CDR3nt: TGTGCCAGCAGCTTGGGTGCCTTCAACGGGGGTGAAGCTTTCTTT
CDR3aa: CASSLGAFNGGEAFF
d_gene: -
v_gene: TRBV5-4
abundance: -
j_gene: TRBJ1-1

CDR3nt: TGTGCCAGCAGCCAATTACAGGGGACCTACAATGAGCAGTTCTTC
CDR3aa: CASSQLQGTYNEQFF
d_gene: TRBD1
v_gene: TRBV14
abundance: -
j_gene: TRBJ2-1

CDR3nt: TGTGCCAGCAAGGCCCCAAACAGGCAGCCCCAGCATTTT
CDR3aa: CASKAPNRQPQHF
d_gene: -
v_gene: TRBV28
abundance: -
j_gene: TRBJ1-5

CDR3nt: TGTGCCAGCAGCTTAGGCGGAGGAACTTCTCCGACCCAGTACTTC
CDR3aa: CASSLGGGTSPTQYF
d_gene: -
v_gene: TRBV7-2
abundance: -
j_gene: TRBJ2-5

CDR3nt: TGCAGCGTCGTCATGGCAGCGAGCAGCACAGATACGCAGTATTTT
CDR3aa: CSVVMAASSTDTQYF
d_gene: -
v_gene: TRBV29-1
abundance: -
j_gene: TRBJ2-3

CDR3nt: TGTGCCAGCAGCTGGACAGGGGGCAATTCACCCCTCCACTTT
CDR3aa: CASSWTGGNSPLHF
d_gene: TRBD1
v_gene: TRBV7-9
abundance: few
j_gene: TRBJ1-6

CDR3nt: TGTGCCAGCAGTGAAGCCGTTCGTGGGGGCGCGAACACCGGGGAGCTGTTTTTT
CDR3aa: CASSEAVRGGANTGELFF
d_gene: -
v_gene: TRBV6-1
abundance: -
j_gene: TRBJ2-2

CDR3nt: TGTGCCAGCAGGTCCGGGACAGGGCATGAAAAACTGTTTTTT
CDR3aa: CASRSGTGHEKLFF
d_gene: TRBD1
v_gene: TRBV2
abundance: once
j_gene: TRBJ1-4

CDR3nt: TGTGCCAGCAGTGTAACAGGGGACGGGGGAAGGGGGGACATTCAGTACTTC
CDR3aa: CASSVTGDGGRGDIQYF
d_gene: -
v_gene: TRBV25-1
abundance: -
j_gene: TRBJ2-4

CDR3nt: TGTGCCAGCAGTTTTCTAGCGGGAGTGGGGGATACGCAGTATTTT
CDR3aa: CASSFLAGVGDTQYF
d_gene: TRBD2
v_gene: TRBV28
abundance: -
j_gene: TRBJ2-3

CDR3nt: TGCGCCAGCAGTGGGTTTGTGGCAACCTACGAGCAGTACTTC
CDR3aa: CASSGFVATYEQYF
d_gene: -
v_gene: TRBV10-2
abundance: -
j_gene: TRBJ2-7

CDR3nt: TGTGCCAGCAGCTCGGGCGGAGCGGATGACACAGATACGCAGTATTTT
CDR3aa: CASSSGGADDTDTQYF
d_gene: -
v_gene: TRBV13
abundance: -
j_gene: TRBJ2-3